Presented here are 5 T cell receptor beta chains from one specimen sequenced in a study of cytomegalovirus exposure and HLA in healthy donors. Here immunoSEQ multiplex PCR was the method, and the copy in TCRdb shows in-frame clones only, minus some. This table has tens of thousands of clones, roughly 96% appearing once. The sample taken for sequencing was PBMCs. Source of these receptors: a man between 18 and 29 years old in good health and CMV-seronegative.

This rearrangement joins TRBV18 to TRBJ2-1; TRBD1 might be the D (6 bases). The CDR3 runs 14 residues. CDR1 and CDR2 (germline): KGHSH, LQKENI. Trimming removed 6 bases at V and 4 bases at J, with 13 bases between. The CDR3 DNA reads as TGTGCCAGCTCCCTACGAGACAGGTACAATGAGCAGTTCTTC. Translating it yields CASSLRDRYNEQFF.

The chain is built from TRBV9 and TRBJ2-1; a possible D gene is TRBD2 (5 bases). The CDR3 sequence is 15 residues long. V dropped 3 bases and J dropped 4 bases, with 14 bases sitting between them. Germline V gives CDR1 SGDLS, CDR2 YYNGEE. This CDR3 is CASSAVVARYNEQFF. CDR3 coding DNA: TGTGCCAGCAGCGCCGTAGTAGCGCGATACAATGAGCAGTTCTTC.

The chain recombines TRBV4-1 with TRBJ2-1, with 9 nucleotides matching TRBD1. The CDR3 runs to 13 residues. Trimming took 0 bases from V and 14 from J; bases not matched to a gene: 5. The germline gives CDR1 MGHRA, CDR2 YSYEKL. The CDR3 sequence is CASSQDGGDREFF. The CDR3 coding sequence is TGCGCCAGCAGCCAAGATGGGGGGGACAGGGAGTTCTTC.

V and J are TRBV11-2 and TRBJ2-1, with D uncertain. The germline gives CDR1 SGHAT, CDR2 FQNNGV. This CDR3 comprises 15 residues. Trimming left V 1 base short and J 0 bases short, with 7 bases between. For the CDR3, the DNA is TGTGCCAGCAGCTTAGGGCCAAGCTCCTACAATGAGCAGTTCTTC. This sequence encodes CASSLGPSSYNEQFF.

The chain joins TRBV6-1 to TRBJ1-5; 7 bases are a match to TRBD1. CDR3 length equals 13 residues. Per germline, CDR1 MNHNS and CDR2 SASEGT. J was trimmed by 4 bases and V by 7 bases; bases with no gene match: 4. The CDR3 is CASNLDRNQPQHF. CDR3 DNA: TGTGCCAGCAACTTGGACAGGAATCAGCCCCAGCATTTT.